One sample yielded the 9 T cell receptor beta chains listed below, sequenced in a study of control samples from healthy donors and cancer patients. Produced via immunoSEQ multiplex PCR; TCRdb's table is partial and in-frame only. This table has roughly 130,000 clones, around 93% appearing once. Sequencing was done on a sample of blood. The receptor source for this set is a young man in good health.

V gene TRBV5-5 combines with J gene TRBJ2-3; D may match TRBD1 or TRBD2 (6 bases each). V lost 4 bases, J lost 6 bases, and 18 bases lay in between. The CDR3 is 15 residues long. Per germline, CDR1 SGHKS and CDR2 YYEKEE (reference sequence). The CDR3 nucleotides are TGTGCCAGCAGCCCGGGGTGGGGGGCTGAGGATACGCAGTATTTT. This sequence encodes CASSPGWGAEDTQYF.

The gene calls are TRBV19 and TRBJ2-1; 12 nucleotides match TRBD2. The V gene's germline CDR1 is LNHDA and CDR2 SQIVND (reference sequence). The CDR3 sequence is 16 residues long. After removal of 6 bases from V and 1 base from J, the junction contained 4 bases not matched to a gene. The CDR3 protein is CASRRLAGESYNEQFF. The CDR3 DNA sequence: TGTGCCAGTAGGAGACTAGCGGGGGAGTCCTACAATGAGCAGTTCTTC.

A remark on this clone: One junction end does not reproduce the germline sequence, and a read error may be involved. The chain employs TRBV6-5 and TRBJ2-7, with 10 bases matching TRBD1. The germline V gene encodes CDR1 MNHEY and CDR2 SVGAGI. The CDR3 has 14 residues. The chain's CDR3 is CASNYRDRGLEQYF. Written as DNA, the CDR3 is TGTGCCAGCAATTACCGGGACAGGGGATTGGAGCAGTACTTC.

This chain links TRBV5-6 with TRBJ1-5, with D hard to call. The germline CDR1 and CDR2 sequences are SGHDT and YYEEEE. CDR3 size: 15 residues. V shed 0 bases and J shed 6 bases, with 13 bases lying between them. The chain's CDR3 is CASSLGPIGPQPQHF. CDR3 in DNA: TGTGCCAGCAGCTTGGGGCCAATCGGTCCTCAGCCCCAGCATTTT.

This rearrangement joins TRBV30 to TRBJ1-5; possibly TRBD1 for D (5 bases). This CDR3 has 13 amino acids. CDR1 is GTSNPN and CDR2 is SVGIG in the germline V gene (reference sequence). V was clipped by 5 bases and J by 5 bases, with 13 bases between them. CDR3 nucleotides: TGTGCCTGGGGGGCGGGATTGGATCAGCCCCAGCATTTT. Protein: CAWGAGLDQPQHF.

The J gene is TRBJ1-3, the V gene TRBV18; D call uncertain. The CDR3 contains 16 residues. Trimming stripped 2 bases from V and 0 bases from J, with 11 bases between. Germline CDR1 and CDR2: KGHSH and LQKENI. DNA of the CDR3: TGTGCCAGCTCACCAGGGGATCCCTACTCTGGAAACACCATATATTTT. This gives the protein CASSPGDPYSGNTIYF.

The chain uses TRBV6-1 and TRBJ2-4; 9 bases are shared with TRBD1. The CDR3 covers 17 residues. Germline V lookup: CDR1 MNHNS, CDR2 SASEGT. The junction had 6 bases not matched to a gene; V was cut back by 3 bases and J by 0 bases. The CDR3 reads CASSEPYRGPAKNIQYF. CDR3 DNA sequence: TGTGCCAGCAGTGAGCCTTACAGGGGGCCAGCCAAAAACATTCAGTACTTC.

This rearrangement joins TRBV5-4 to TRBJ2-5; 7 bases line up with TRBD1. The length of the CDR3 is 17 residues. Germline V gene lookup returns CDR1 SGHNT and CDR2 YYREEE (reference sequence). V lost 0 bases and J lost 5; bases outside the gene matches: 13. In DNA form, the CDR3 reads TGTGCCAGCAGCTTGGCCGGACAGGCCACAAAGGGGGAGACCCAGTACTTC. Residues: CASSLAGQATKGETQYF.

The V call is TRBV30, the J call TRBJ1-3; TRBD1 is a possible D gene (5 bases). The ends were cut back, 1 base at V and 10 bases at J, with 8 bases in the middle. Germline V gene sequence: CDR1 GTSNPN, CDR2 SVGIG (reference sequence). The CDR3 is 11 amino acids. The CDR3 here is CAWSGDSTIYF. In nucleotides, the CDR3 is TGTGCCTGGAGTGGGGACTCTACCATATATTTT.